This T cell receptor beta chain emerged from a study of T-cell reconstitution after alpha-beta-depleted transplantation in children. A TCRbeta library incorporating unique molecular identifiers was prepared. A single record per CDR3 protein comes from TCRdb applying MiXCR to the PCR reads. Of around 600,000 distinct CDR3 sequences in the sample, 10% to 13% were seen once. The CDR3 is 16 residues long. Unmatched junction bases numbered 12, after V lost 3 bases and J lost 7 bases. The germline CDR1 and CDR2 sequences are LNHDA and SQIVND (reference sequence). This specimen consisted of PBMCs from the stem cell graft donor, obtained from the stem cell graft. The chain joins TRBV19 to TRBJ2-1; 7 nucleotides line up with TRBD2. The TCR originated in a human donor who donated a stem cell graft to a child with acute myeloid leukemia. CDR3 sequence: CASSIFLGLGNNEQFF. The CDR3 bases are TGTGCCAGTAGTATTTTTCTAGGACTAGGTAATAATGAGCAGTTCTTC. The variable domain in full, with the rest retrieved from reference TRBV19 and TRBJ2-1, is DGGITQSPKYLFRKEGQNVTLSCEQNLNHDAMYWYRQDPGQGLRLIYYSQIVNDFQKGDIAEGYSVSREKKESFPLTVTSAQKNPTAFYLCASSIFLGLGNNEQFFGPGTRLTVL.